The 16 T cell receptor beta chains below were found in one sample sequenced in a study of T cell changes during pregnancy in multiple sclerosis. TCRdb keeps only in-frame clones here, not all; method: immunoSEQ multiplex PCR. There are about 72,000 clones in the sample; roughly nine tenths occur only once, and around 0.75% lies in the top ten. The sample here was peripheral blood, taken in the third trimester of pregnancy. The receptor source for this set is a female donor in good health, enrolled as a control in a pregnancy study.

This clone was recorded once. This chain links TRBV7-8 with TRBJ1-3, with a possible D match to TRBD1 (5 bases). Trimming cost V 5 bases and J 1 base, with 15 bases left between them. The CDR3 runs 16 residues. Per the germline V gene, CDR1 is SGHVS and CDR2 is FQNEAQ. The CDR3 DNA is TGTGCCAGCAGCCGATCAGGGCCTCAGTCTGGAAACACCATATATTTT. Residues: CASSRSGPQSGNTIYF.

The rearrangement uses TRBV21-1 and TRBJ2-3; TRBD2 reflects the table's D call only, with no check against the DNA. TRBV21-1 is a pseudogene locus. The CDR3 loop spans 17 amino acids. Here the CDR3 reads CASSALTSGRYTDTQYF. The CDR3 DNA reads as TGTGCCAGCAGCGCGTTGACTAGCGGGAGATACACAGATACGCAGTATTTT.

This chain uses TRBV30 with TRBJ1-2; a weak D match, TRBD1 (6 bases). In germline, CDR1 is GTSNPN, CDR2 SVGIG (reference sequence). The CDR3 is made up of 14 amino acids. V was shortened by 4 bases and J by 4 bases, with 16 bases between the two germline ends. The CDR3 spells CAWTPTGFAYGYTF. CDR3 nucleotide sequence: TGTGCCTGGACCCCGACAGGTTTTGCCTATGGCTACACCTTC.

The chain links TRBV28 to TRBJ1-5, with 7 nucleotides matching TRBD1. V lost 8 bases and J lost 3; bases outside the gene matches: 10. This CDR3 has 15 amino acids. Germline CDR1 MDHEN, CDR2 SYDVKM. This CDR3 reads CASCPGGLNNQPQHF. CDR3 nucleotides: TGTGCCAGCTGCCCAGGGGGGCTTAACAATCAGCCCCAGCATTTT.

The chain employs TRBV10-3 and TRBJ2-6, with a possible D match to TRBD1 (5 bases). V lost 0 bases and J lost 2, with 5 bases in between. The length of the CDR3 is 15 residues. Germline V gene data show CDR1 as ENHRY and CDR2 as SYGVKD. CDR3 DNA sequence: TGTGCCATCAGTGAGTCAGGGGCTGGGGCCAACGTCCTGACTTTC. Protein: CAISESGAGANVLTF.

This chain links TRBV10-1 with TRBJ2-1; TRBD2 matches at 10 bases. With V trimmed by 2 bases and J by 2 bases, 0 bases remained unmatched. The CDR3 length is 15 residues. Germline CDR1 is WNHNN and CDR2 is SYGVQD (reference sequence). The CDR3 spells CASSETSGAYNEQFF. DNA for the CDR3: TGCGCCAGCAGTGAGACTAGCGGGGCCTACAATGAGCAGTTCTTC.

The chain recombines TRBV6-5 with TRBJ2-7, with 9 bases matching TRBD1. This CDR3 region has 14 residues. Germline loops: CDR1 MNHEY, CDR2 SVGAGI. V was pared by 7 bases and J by 2 bases, with 6 bases of the junction left unmatched. CDR3 in DNA: TGTGCCAGCAAAAGGACAGGGGAGGCCTACGAGCAGTACTTC. Residues: CASKRTGEAYEQYF.

The gene calls are TRBV6-1 and TRBJ1-2; 8 positions match TRBD1. Germline trimming cut 4 bases from V and 3 bases from J; bases unmatched to any gene: 4. The length of the CDR3 is 14 residues. Germline V lookup: CDR1 MNHNS, CDR2 SASEGT. CDR3 protein: CASSGTGRHYGYTF. CDR3 nucleotides: TGTGCCAGCAGTGGGACAGGGAGGCACTATGGCTACACCTTC.

This clone was counted between two and nine times. The chain carries TRBV27 and TRBJ2-7, with a tentative D call TRBD1 (6 bases). CDR1 is MNHEY and CDR2 is SMNVEV in the germline V gene (reference sequence). Trimming left V 3 bases short and J 6 bases short, with 15 bases between. This CDR3 has 14 amino acids. The CDR3 coding sequence is TGTGCCAGCAGTTTGGATTCTTCAGGGGTCGAGCAGTACTTC. This gives the protein CASSLDSSGVEQYF.

The V and J genes are TRBV7-2 and TRBJ2-3; 11 bases fit TRBD2. This CDR3 has 17 residues. Unmatched junction bases numbered 7, after V lost 5 bases and J lost 0 bases. CDR1 and CDR2 (germline): SGHTA, FQGNSA. The CDR3 sequence is CASSPPSGRRSTDTQYF. For the CDR3, the DNA is TGTGCCAGCAGCCCACCTAGCGGGAGGAGGAGCACAGATACGCAGTATTTT.

This rearrangement joins TRBV5-1 to TRBJ2-3; TRBD1 matches at 7 bases. The germline gives CDR1 SGHRS, CDR2 YFSETQ. The V gene end was trimmed by 10 bases and the J gene end by 3 bases; junction bases not matched to a gene: 8. The CDR3 runs to 13 residues. The CDR3 region is CAARDRLTDTQYF. DNA for the CDR3: TGCGCCGCACGGGACAGACTAACAGATACGCAGTATTTT.

This rearrangement joins TRBV5-6 to TRBJ2-7; 12 positions agree with TRBD1. CDR3 size: 15 residues. After removal of 3 bases from V and 4 bases from J, the junction contained 5 bases not matched to a gene. Per germline, CDR1 SGHDT and CDR2 YYEEEE. The CDR3 DNA is TGTGCCAGCAGCTGGGGACAGGGGGCTTTTTACGAGCAGTACTTC. Its protein is CASSWGQGAFYEQYF.

The chain couples TRBV5-1 to TRBJ1-1, with D possibly being TRBD1 (5 bases). This CDR3 has 14 amino acids. V was shortened by 6 bases and J by 1 base, with 13 bases between the two germline ends. CDR1 and CDR2 (germline): SGHRS, YFSETQ. CDR3 sequence reads: CASTLGQGNTEAFF. DNA for the CDR3: TGCGCCAGCACCCTGGGGCAGGGGAACACTGAAGCTTTCTTT.

Only a few counts were recorded for this clone. The rearrangement links TRBV7-2 to TRBJ1-1; tentative D call: TRBD1 (5 bases). This CDR3 is 13 amino acids long. Trimming removed 7 bases at V and 4 bases at J, with 13 bases between. Per germline, CDR1 SGHTA and CDR2 FQGNSA. The DNA of the CDR3 is TGTGCCAGCACCTTTAACGGGGGCACTGAAGCTTTCTTT. This gives the protein CASTFNGGTEAFF.

The gene calls are TRBV5-1 and TRBJ2-7; 9 positions match TRBD1. Germline CDR1 SGHRS, CDR2 YFSETQ. The CDR3 length is 14 residues. V lost 5 bases and J lost 0; bases outside the gene matches: 3. The CDR3 is CASRGQGSSYEQYF. The CDR3, as DNA: TGCGCCAGCAGGGGACAGGGAAGCTCCTACGAGCAGTACTTC. Supplemented by reference TRBV5-1 and TRBJ2-7, the full variable domain reads KAGVTQTPRYLIKTRGQQVTLSCSPISGHRSVSWYQQTPGQGLQFLFEYFSETQRNKGNFPGRFSGRQFSNSRSEMNVSTLELGDSALYLCASRGQGSSYEQYFGPGTRLTVT.

The rearrangement uses TRBV7-8 and TRBJ1-1; TRBD1 agrees at 8 bases. Per the germline V gene, CDR1 is SGHVS and CDR2 is FQNEAQ. The CDR3 runs to 16 residues. V dropped 1 base and J dropped 0; count of bases not matched to a gene: 4. Here the CDR3 DNA reads TGTGCCAGCAGCTTAGGAGACAGGGGACTGAACACTGAAGCTTTCTTT. This encodes CASSLGDRGLNTEAFF. Filled out from reference TRBV7-8 and TRBJ1-1, the complete variable domain reads GAGVSQSPRYKVAKRGQDVALRCDPISGHVSLFWYQQALGQGPEFLTYFQNEAQLDKSGLPSDRFFAERPEGSVSTLKIQRTQQEDSAVYLCASSLGDRGLNTEAFFGQGTRLTVV.